The rows below give T cell receptor beta chains drawn from one sample of a study of CD8 T cells in Susac syndrome. TCRdb fed the immunoSEQ multiplex PCR reads into MiXCR, producing one record per CDR3 protein. In the table there are some 160,000 distinct CDR3 sequences, about 90% of which are singletons. Sequencing was done on a sample of CD4+ T cells from PBMCs. The source of these receptors is a human donor in good health. Each CDR3 is given with its conserved first and last residue. Each record gives: clone size, J gene, D gene, V gene, CDR3 DNA, CDR3 protein. D genes are given only for firm matches. Some rows mark clone size as missing; the rest say once, few, many or name a class of expanded clone.

NA | TRBJ2-4 | TRBD1 | TRBV29-1 | TGCAGCGTCGCCCGGACAGGCTTAGCCAAAAACATTCAGTACTTC | CSVARTGLAKNIQYF
NA | TRBJ2-7 | NA | TRBV7-2 | TGTGCCAGCAGCTTGGCCAGTGAGGGGGGAGAGCAGTACTTC | CASSLASEGGEQYF
NA | TRBJ2-3 | NA | TRBV6-2/TRBV6-3 | TGTGCCAGCAGTCACGCGGGACAGAGCACAGATACGCAGTATTTT | CASSHAGQSTDTQYF
NA | TRBJ1-4 | TRBD1 | TRBV20-1 | TGCAGTGCTAGAGCTATACCGGGACAGACAGATGCAACTAATGAAAAACTGTTTTTT | CSARAIPGQTDATNEKLFF
NA | TRBJ1-5 | TRBD1 | TRBV20-1 | TGCAGTGCATACTTACAGGGGGCCTTTAGCAATCAGCCCCAGCATTTT | CSAYLQGAFSNQPQHF
NA | TRBJ2-5 | NA | TRBV27 | TGTGCCAGCAGTGGGCAGGTGGGAGAGACCCAGTACTTC | CASSGQVGETQYF
NA | TRBJ2-5 | NA | TRBV3-1 | TGTGCCAGCAGCCAAGGTATTGGGGCCGGACAAGAGACCCAGTACTTC | CASSQGIGAGQETQYF
NA | TRBJ2-7 | NA | TRBV15 | TGTGCCACCAGCAGAGAAGTCGGGGCCGGGGCGGAGCAGTACTTC | CATSREVGAGAEQYF
NA | TRBJ2-2 | NA | TRBV19 | TGTGCCAGATTCGACGGGGAGCTGTTTTTT | CARFDGELFF
once | TRBJ2-4 | NA | TRBV6-5 | TGTGCCACGCAGGTGCTGGCCAAAAACATTCAGTACTTC | CATQVLAKNIQYF
NA | TRBJ1-1 | NA | TRBV7-2 | TGTGCCAGCAGCTCGTATAGGGGTACGAACACTGAAGCTTTCTTT | CASSSYRGTNTEAFF
NA | TRBJ1-1 | NA | TRBV20-1 | TGCAGTGCTAGAGGACCTACCCGTAGCGTTGAAGCTTTCTTT | CSARGPTRSVEAFF
NA | TRBJ2-4 | NA | TRBV10-3 | TGTGCCATCAGTGAGCCTCGTGGAGGGAGAGCCAAAAACATTCAGTACTTC | CAISEPRGGRAKNIQYF
NA | TRBJ2-5 | NA | TRBV6-5 | TGTGCCAGCAGTTACGTGAGGCACCGAGAGACCCAGTACTTC | CASSYVRHRETQYF
NA | TRBJ1-1 | TRBD1 | TRBV5-1 | TGCGCCAGCAGCTTGGGGGACAGTAGACTCTTT | CASSLGDSRLF
NA | TRBJ2-3 | NA | TRBV7-2 | TGTGCCAGCAGCTTAGGGGGCAATACGCAGTATTTT | CASSLGGNTQYF